A selection of T cell receptor beta chains follows, all from one sample in a study of blood T cell repertoires in COVID-19. Clones were read by immunoSEQ multiplex PCR, and TCRdb kept only the in-frame ones, dropping some. The sample holds 200,000 to 250,000 clones, approximately 85% seen once. The specimen was peripheral blood. These receptors were collected from a woman in her 70s with COVID-19, enrolled during active disease. CDR3s include the opening cysteine and the closing phenylalanine or tryptophan. D genes are given only for firm matches. Some rows have no size entry. The others give once, few or many, or a class for an expanded clone.

J,size,D,V,CDR3,DNA
TRBJ1-2,NA,NA,TRBV11-3,CASSLDRTLGYTF,TGTGCCAGCAGCTTGGATCGGACATTGGGCTACACCTTC
TRBJ1-5,NA,NA,TRBV3-1/TRBV3-2,CASGFNQPQHF,TGTGCCAGCGGCTTCAATCAGCCCCAGCATTTT
TRBJ2-1,NA,NA,TRBV9,CASSVETSSNEQFF,TGTGCCAGCAGCGTAGAAACTAGCTCCAATGAGCAGTTCTTC
TRBJ2-3,NA,NA,TRBV29-1,CSGRSGLTDTQYF,TGCAGCGGGCGGAGCGGGCTTACAGATACGCAGTATTTT
TRBJ1-5,NA,NA,TRBV19,CASSIQDQPQHF,TGTGCCAGTAGTATCCAGGATCAGCCCCAGCATTTT
TRBJ1-5,NA,NA,TRBV7-2,CASSRLGHQFSNQPQHF,TGTGCCAGCAGCCGTTTAGGACACCAGTTTAGCAATCAGCCCCAGCATTTT
TRBJ1-1,NA,TRBD1,TRBV6-5,CASSSQGVDTEAFF,TGTGCCAGCAGTTCACAGGGGGTCGACACTGAAGCTTTCTTT
TRBJ1-6,NA,TRBD1,TRBV4-3,CASSQLQGGNSPLHF,TGCGCCAGCAGCCAATTACAGGGGGGCAATTCACCCCTCCACTTT
TRBJ2-7,NA,NA,TRBV4-1,CASSPRGDTEPYEQYF,TGCGCCAGCAGCCCCCGGGGGGACACCGAGCCCTACGAGCAGTACTTC
TRBJ2-7,NA,TRBD1,TRBV18,CASSSRQGSTYEQYF,TGTGCCAGCTCATCCCGACAGGGGTCCACCTACGAGCAGTACTTC
TRBJ1-2,NA,TRBD1,TRBV6-5,CASSYSIQGVGYTF,TGTGCCAGCAGTTACTCGATACAGGGGGTTGGCTACACCTTC
TRBJ2-7,few,TRBD2,TRBV11-2,CASSYERIAGDPYEQYF,TGTGCCAGCAGCTACGAACGGATTGCGGGAGACCCCTACGAGCAGTACTTC
TRBJ1-5,NA,NA,TRBV11-2,CASSLVSGQPQHF,TGTGCCAGCAGCTTAGTGAGTGGTCAGCCCCAGCATTTT
TRBJ1-1,NA,NA,TRBV9,CASSVFRGKGPYTEAFF,TGTGCCAGCAGCGTTTTCCGAGGGAAGGGCCCCTACACTGAAGCTTTCTTT
TRBJ2-5,NA,NA,TRBV4-2,CASSQDGAAAGETQYF,TGTGCCAGCAGCCAAGATGGAGCGGCCGCGGGCGAGACCCAGTACTTC
TRBJ2-7,NA,NA,TRBV5-5,CASSLAEYEQYF,TGTGCCAGCAGCTTGGCGGAGTACGAGCAGTACTTC
TRBJ2-5,NA,TRBD2,TRBV12-5,CASGLESLAGVAETQYF,TGTGCTAGTGGTTTGGAATCCTTAGCGGGAGTAGCAGAGACCCAGTACTTC
TRBJ1-2,NA,TRBD1,TRBV7-9,CASRNTRGTNYGYTF,TGTGCCAGCAGAAATACCAGGGGGACTAACTATGGCTACACCTTC
TRBJ1-1,once,TRBD1,TRBV19,CASSPRQGNTEAFF,TGTGCCAGTAGTCCTAGACAGGGGAACACTGAAGCTTTCTTT
TRBJ1-6,NA,NA,TRBV9,CASSVGAGGTPLHF,TGTGCCAGCAGCGTAGGGGCGGGGGGCACACCCCTCCACTTT
TRBJ1-1,NA,NA,TRBV28,CASSLSGLGDTEAFF,TGTGCCAGCAGTTTATCGGGACTAGGGGACACTGAAGCTTTCTTT
TRBJ1-6,NA,NA,TRBV6-1,CASSEDLFSPLHF,TGTGCCAGCAGTGAAGATCTGTTTTCACCCCTCCACTTT
TRBJ2-1,NA,TRBD1,TRBV5-1,CASSLLTGGAFNEQFF,TGCGCCAGCAGCTTACTTACAGGGGGCGCGTTCAATGAGCAGTTCTTC
TRBJ2-7,NA,NA,TRBV24-1,CATSDRYEQYF,TGTGCCACCAGTGATCGCTACGAGCAGTACTTC
TRBJ2-1,NA,NA,TRBV7-2,CASSLYGGLSNEQFF,TGTGCCAGCAGCTTATACGGGGGTTTGAGCAATGAGCAGTTCTTC
TRBJ2-2,NA,NA,TRBV2,CASSATGLNTGELFF,TGTGCCAGCAGTGCGACGGGACTGAACACCGGGGAGCTGTTTTTT
TRBJ1-2,NA,NA,TRBV12-3/TRBV12-4,CASSTGGAGYTF,TGTGCCAGCTCGACAGGAGGCGCTGGCTACACCTTC
TRBJ2-2,once,NA,TRBV27,CASSWGPRVTGELFF,TGTGCCAGCAGTTGGGGGCCTCGGGTCACCGGGGAGCTGTTTTTT
TRBJ2-2,NA,NA,TRBV7-9,CASSLTAGELFF,TGTGCCAGCAGCCTCACGGCCGGGGAGCTGTTTTTT
TRBJ2-1,NA,TRBD1,TRBV5-1,CASSLPGTGGFNEQFF,TGCGCCAGCAGCTTGCCCGGGACAGGGGGATTCAATGAGCAGTTCTTC
TRBJ1-1,NA,NA,TRBV19,CASSKRGGAGVTEAFF,TGTGCCAGTAGTAAGAGAGGGGGAGCAGGGGTCACTGAAGCTTTCTTT
TRBJ2-2,NA,TRBD1,TRBV5-1,CASSSPLDRGETGELFF,TGCGCCAGCAGCTCCCCCCTAGACAGGGGGGAGACCGGGGAGCTGTTTTTT
TRBJ2-5,NA,TRBD2,TRBV5-6,CASKEGGLAGEETQYF,TGTGCCAGCAAGGAGGGTGGACTAGCGGGAGAAGAGACCCAGTACTTC
TRBJ2-3,NA,TRBD2,TRBV12-3/TRBV12-4,CASSSGTRDTQYF,TGTGCCAGCAGTTCCGGGACTAGGGATACGCAGTATTTT
TRBJ1-4,NA,TRBD1,TRBV13,CASSSRGQGADNEKLFF,TGTGCCAGCAGCTCCAGAGGACAGGGGGCTGATAATGAAAAACTGTTTTTT
TRBJ1-5,NA,NA,TRBV27,CASSREGGSQPQHF,TGTGCCAGCAGCCGGGAGGGTGGTAGTCAGCCCCAGCATTTT
TRBJ1-5,few,NA,TRBV15,CATSRGRREQPQHF,TGTGCCACCAGCAGAGGGAGGAGGGAACAGCCCCAGCATTTT
TRBJ2-4,NA,TRBD2,TRBV3-1/TRBV3-2,CASSRREEGGWYGIQYF,TGTGCCAGCAGCCGCCGGGAGGAGGGCGGTTGGTATGGCATTCAGTACTTC
TRBJ1-4,NA,TRBD1,TRBV7-9,CASSFQTGGNEKLFF,TGTGCCAGCAGCTTTCAGACAGGGGGGAATGAAAAACTGTTTTTT
TRBJ2-5,NA,NA,TRBV10-3,CAISIGLVQETQYF,TGTGCCATCAGTATTGGCCTAGTTCAAGAGACCCAGTACTTC
TRBJ1-5,NA,TRBD1,TRBV7-9,CASSTGQGVQPQHF,TGTGCCAGCAGCACCGGACAGGGAGTACAGCCCCAGCATTTT
TRBJ2-5,NA,TRBD2,TRBV5-1,CASSLALAGGQETQYF,TGCGCCAGCAGCTTGGCACTAGCGGGGGGCCAAGAGACCCAGTACTTC
TRBJ2-1,NA,TRBD2,TRBV15,CATSRASRASGKYNEQFF,TGTGCCACCAGCAGAGCCTCTAGGGCCAGCGGGAAATACAATGAGCAGTTCTTC
TRBJ2-6,NA,NA,TRBV7-2,CASSLGGTGGANVLTF,TGTGCCAGCAGCTTGGGGGGTACTGGTGGGGCCAACGTCCTGACTTTC
TRBJ2-3,NA,TRBD2,TRBV7-3,CASSTGLAGVSDTQYF,TGTGCCAGCAGCACCGGACTAGCGGGAGTTTCAGATACGCAGTATTTT
TRBJ2-3,NA,NA,TRBV7-2,CASSLLGGGIDTQYF,TGTGCCAGCAGCCTCCTGGGGGGAGGAATAGATACGCAGTATTTT
TRBJ1-2,NA,TRBD1,TRBV19,CASEGQGALYGYTF,TGTGCCAGTGAAGGACAGGGGGCGCTCTATGGCTACACCTTC
TRBJ2-3,NA,TRBD2,TRBV11-3,CASAPAGADTQYF,TGTGCCAGCGCCCCCGCGGGGGCAGATACGCAGTATTTT
TRBJ1-4,NA,NA,TRBV7-9,CASSPPVRTNEKLFF,TGTGCCAGCAGCCCACCGGTGAGAACTAATGAAAAACTGTTTTTT
TRBJ1-2,NA,NA,TRBV2,CASSEWGGYGYTF,TGTGCCAGCAGTGAATGGGGGGGCTATGGCTACACCTTC
TRBJ2-1,NA,TRBD1,TRBV5-8,CASSLQGVTYNEQFF,TGTGCCAGCAGTCTACAGGGGGTGACCTACAATGAGCAGTTCTTC
TRBJ2-7,NA,TRBD1,TRBV4-3,CASSRNRGHEQYF,TGCGCCAGCAGCCGAAACAGGGGCCACGAGCAGTACTTC
TRBJ1-4,NA,NA,TRBV27,CASSSRTDRLFF,TGTGCCAGCAGTTCAAGGACTGACCGACTGTTTTTT